This passage covers 27 T cell receptor beta chains from one sample sequenced in a study of T cell repertoires in cytomegalovirus infection (dated by TCRdb to about 2019). Their specific antigens are unknown. TCRdb names Illumina HiSeq 1500 as the instrument used. The raw public data were reprocessed by TCRdb itself: fastp quality trimming at Q25, MiXCR clonotype calling, in-frame beta chains only. CDR3 protein sequences are deduplicated, and each keeps its most common genes and DNA. In this sample the table shows 250,000 to 400,000 distinct CDR3 sequences, approximately 25% of which occur a single time. Clones ranked in the top ten supply about an eighth of the sample. Explained via the paper, the treatment or condition label denotes: in vitro stimulation with specific CMV peptide epitopes to enrich CMV-specific T cells. The material sequenced was cultured PBMCs, taken from culture after CMV antigen stimulation. The receptors were gathered from a human donor in good health (CMV status not recorded). Some clones in this sample may be carry-over from other donors' samples.

This chain connects TRBV24-1 to TRBJ1-4, with a weak D call TRBD1 (5 bases). CDR3 length: 15 amino acids. CDR1 and CDR2 from the germline V gene are KGHDR and SFDVKD. Trimming shortened V by 5 bases and J by 6 bases, and 15 bases separated the two germline ends. The CDR3 coding sequence is TGTGCCACCAGTGGTAGGGCAGGGCGAGATGAAAAACTGTTTTTT. This translates into CATSGRAGRDEKLFF.

This clonotype was detected only a few times. The rearrangement uses TRBV7-2 and TRBJ2-2; D gene ambiguous. Germline CDR1 SGHTA, CDR2 FQGNSA. The CDR3 covers 15 residues. The ends were cut back, 1 base at V and 1 base at J, with 7 bases in the middle. The CDR3 spells CASSLGTRNTGELFF. CDR3 nucleotides: TGTGCCAGCAGCTTAGGGACCAGGAACACCGGGGAGCTGTTTTTT.

The rearrangement links TRBV5-1 to TRBJ2-5; D unresolved. Per germline, CDR1 SGHRS and CDR2 YFSETQ. V gave up 6 bases and J gave up 4 bases, with 7 bases separating them. The length of the CDR3 is 11 residues. The CDR3 here is CASKTVETQYF. CDR3 coding DNA: TGCGCCAGCAAGACGGTAGAGACCCAGTACTTC.

This clonotype was recorded at least ten times. The chain is built from TRBV28 and TRBJ1-3; TRBD1 matches 10 bases. V was pared by 6 bases and J by 8 bases, with 7 bases of the junction left unmatched. Looked up from germline, CDR1 is MDHEN and CDR2 is SYDVKM. The CDR3 spans 14 residues. CDR3: CASRGQGSLHTIYF. CDR3 nucleotide sequence: TGTGCCAGCAGGGGACAGGGGTCTTTGCACACCATATATTTT.

This chain connects TRBV15 to TRBJ2-1; the match to TRBD1 covers 7 bases. Germline V gives CDR1 LNHNV, CDR2 YYDKDF (reference sequence). The junction had 10 bases not matched to a gene; V was cut back by 5 bases and J by 3 bases. This CDR3 has 16 amino acids. Here the CDR3 DNA reads TGTGCCACCAGCGTGGGTAGGGGGCCCTTCTACAATGAGCAGTTCTTC. It is translated as CATSVGRGPFYNEQFF.

In its sample, this clonotype was seen many times. The chain joins TRBV7-2 to TRBJ2-1; 12 positions match TRBD2. The CDR3 consists of 16 residues. Trimming removed 4 bases from V and 9 bases from J; junction bases left unmatched: 10. From germline, CDR1 is SGHTA and CDR2 FQGNSA. CDR3 in DNA: TGTGCCAGCAGCTCCACGACTAGCGGGAGTGTGGGTGAGCAGTTCTTC. It translates to CASSSTTSGSVGEQFF.

V and J are TRBV29-1 and TRBJ1-2, with D maybe TRBD1 (5 bases). Germline lookup yields CDR1 SQVTM and CDR2 ANQGSEA. V was clipped by 7 bases and J by 0 bases, with 18 bases between them. The CDR3 totals 15 residues. CDR3 nucleotide sequence: TGCAGCGCCAACATTAGAAGGGGAGCTAACTATGGCTACACCTTC. It encodes CSANIRRGANYGYTF.

This clonotype was seen a few times. The chain has TRBV7-9 and TRBJ2-7; D unclear. V was trimmed by 5 bases and J by 6 bases, leaving 11 bases between them. The CDR3 runs to 12 residues. CDR1 SEHNR and CDR2 FQNEAQ come from the germline V gene (reference sequence). CDR3 DNA: TGTGCCAGCAGCGTAGACTGGGGCGAGCAGTACGTC. Translating gives CASSVDWGEQYV.

J is TRBJ1-2 and V is TRBV6-6; no clear D. Trimming took off 4 bases at V and 6 bases at J, with 18 bases between the two ends. The CDR3 loop spans 15 amino acids. Germline V gene data show CDR1 as MNHNY and CDR2 as SVGAGI (reference sequence). Written as DNA, the CDR3 is TGTGCCAGCAGTTCACCGACGGCTCCTGGGGATGGCTACACCTTC. Encoded protein: CASSSPTAPGDGYTF.

The J gene is TRBJ2-1, the V gene TRBV3-1, with D possibly matching TRBD1 (7 bases). The CDR3 is 12 amino acids. The germline gives CDR1 LGHDT, CDR2 YNNKEL (reference sequence). The V end lost 4 bases, the J end lost 8 bases, and 9 bases lay between the germline ends. The CDR3 DNA reads TGTGCCAGCAGCCCCAGGGGGGATGAGCAGTTCTTC. As protein: CASSPRGDEQFF.

There are many counts of this clonotype. V usage is TRBV7-8 and J usage is TRBJ2-5; D perhaps matches TRBD1 (6 bases). Trimming stripped 3 bases from V and 3 bases from J, with 8 bases between. CDR1 is SGHVS and CDR2 is FQNEAQ in the germline V gene. The CDR3 loop spans 13 amino acids. For the CDR3, the DNA is TGTGCCAGCAGCTTCGACAGGAAAGAGACCCAGTACTTC. It yields the protein CASSFDRKETQYF.

This clonotype was detected a few times. The chain has TRBV6-2 or TRBV6-3 and TRBJ2-1; 13 positions agree with TRBD2. The CDR3 sequence is 19 residues long. Germline loops: CDR1 MNHEY, CDR2 SVGEGT. V dropped 2 bases and J dropped 0; count of bases not matched to a gene: 7. CDR3 coding DNA: TGTGCCAGCAGTTACCCCTCACTAGCGGGAGGGAACTCCTACAATGAGCAGTTCTTC. The encoded protein is CASSYPSLAGGNSYNEQFF.

The gene calls are TRBV3-1 and TRBJ1-3, with 7 bases matching TRBD1. The CDR3 has 17 residues. Germline V lookup: CDR1 LGHDT, CDR2 YNNKEL (reference sequence). V lost 5 bases and J lost 0; bases outside the gene matches: 10. CDR3 sequence (DNA): TGTGCCAGCAGCTCCCGAGGGGGGGACAGCTCTGGAAACACCATATATTTT. Translation: CASSSRGGDSSGNTIYF.

With respect to this clonotype: A junction end diverges from the germline sequence, so it may reflect a read error. V is TRBV7-9 and J is TRBJ2-1, with TRBD1 as a possible D gene (6 bases). Germline V lookup: CDR1 SEHNR, CDR2 FQNEAQ (reference sequence). The CDR3 length is 14 residues. The CDR3 DNA sequence: TGTGCTAGCAGCCCGGGACAAGGGTCCAATGAGCAGTTCTTC. It codes for CASSPGQGSNEQFF. Filled out from reference TRBV7-9 and TRBJ2-1, the complete variable domain reads DTGVSQNPRHKITKRGQNVTFRCDPISEHNRLYWYRQTLGQGPEFLTYFQNEAQLEKSRLLSDRFSAERPKGSFSTLEIQRTEQGDSAMYLCASSPGQGSNEQFFGPGTRLTVL.

In its sample, this clonotype was seen a few times. The chain links TRBV24-1 to TRBJ2-1; 10 nucleotides align to TRBD1. V trimming: 5 bases; J trimming: 3 bases; junction bases outside the gene matches: 3. Germline V CDR1 and CDR2: KGHDR, SFDVKD. The CDR3 is 15 amino acids. CDR3 DNA sequence: TGTGCCACCAGTGGGACAGGGGGAGGCTACAATGAGCAGTTCTTC. Residues: CATSGTGGGYNEQFF.

This clonotype was counted only a few times. The gene calls are TRBV5-6 and TRBJ1-5, with TRBD1 as a possible D gene (5 bases). The V and J ends lost 2 bases and 6 bases respectively, with 15 bases between them. The CDR3 runs 15 residues. Per the germline V gene, CDR1 is SGHDT and CDR2 is YYEEEE. This CDR3 is CASSLSNGAGQPQHF. The CDR3 nucleotides read TGTGCCAGCAGCTTATCGAACGGGGCCGGTCAGCCCCAGCATTTT.

The rearrangement joins TRBV5-4 to TRBJ1-2; 8 bases map to TRBD1. The length of the CDR3 is 14 residues. V trimming: 1 base; J trimming: 5 bases; junction bases outside the gene matches: 4. Germline V gene data show CDR1 as SGHNT and CDR2 as YYREEE (reference sequence). DNA for the CDR3: TGTGCCAGCAGCTTGCAGACAGGGGAATATGGCTACACCTTC. It yields the protein CASSLQTGEYGYTF.

This chain uses TRBV14 with TRBJ2-7, with 8 nucleotides matching TRBD2. V was clipped by 0 bases and J by 1 base; unmatched bases: 2. CDR3 length equals 15 residues. Germline lookup yields CDR1 SGHDN and CDR2 FVKESK. CDR3 amino acids: CASSQEGGGSYEQYF. The CDR3 DNA is TGTGCCAGCAGCCAAGAAGGCGGGGGGTCCTACGAGCAGTACTTC.

The chain recombines TRBV6-5 with TRBJ2-1; 7 bases match TRBD2. The germline V gene has CDR1 MNHEY and CDR2 SVGAGI. J gave up 4 bases and V 2 bases, and 5 bases lay outside the gene matches. There are 15 residues in the CDR3. For the CDR3, the DNA is TGTGCCAGCAGTTACGGCGGGAGCCGTTACAATGAGCAGTTCTTC. Its translation: CASSYGGSRYNEQFF.

The V and J genes are TRBV20-1 and TRBJ1-4, with 9 bases lining up with TRBD1. This CDR3 region has 16 residues. The V segment lost 1 base and the J segment 5 bases; nucleotides outside the gene matches: 8. In germline, CDR1 is DFQATT, CDR2 SNEGSKA (reference sequence). In nucleotides, the CDR3 is TGCAGTGCTAGAGCCGATTTAGGACAGGGGAATGAAAAACTGTTTTTT. This translates into CSARADLGQGNEKLFF.

Only one count was recorded for this clonotype. The V and J genes are TRBV6-4 and TRBJ2-7; a possible D gene is TRBD2 (8 bases). The CDR3 covers 19 residues. The V end was cut by 4 bases, the J end by 0 bases, with 25 bases between. Germline CDR1 MRHNA, CDR2 SNTAGT. For the CDR3, the DNA is TGTGCCAGCAGTGGCCCCAGAGGGGGCGGGAGGAATAGCTCCTACGAGCAGTACGTC. It specifies CASSGPRGGGRNSSYEQYV.

V usage is TRBV7-2 and J usage is TRBJ1-5; TRBD1 matches at 12 bases. CDR1 and CDR2 (germline): SGHTA, FQGNSA. The CDR3 sequence is 18 residues long. Trimming cost V 3 bases and J 3 bases; bases outside gene matches: 9. The CDR3 DNA reads TGTGCCAGCAGCTTCCCATCTCGGGACAGGGGGCCCAATCAGCCCCAGCATTTT. Residues: CASSFPSRDRGPNQPQHF.

This clonotype has a handful of counts. This chain uses TRBV4-1 with TRBJ1-1; D is possibly TRBD1 (6 bases). V gave up 7 bases and J gave up 7 bases, with 10 bases separating them. CDR1 MGHRA and CDR2 YSYEKL come from the germline V gene. The CDR3 has 11 amino acids. The CDR3 reads CASIKDSEAFF. The CDR3 bases are TGCGCCAGCATCAAGGACAGTGAAGCTTTCTTT.

The chain recombines TRBV19 with TRBJ1-2; D unresolved. V was shortened by 8 bases and J by 2 bases, with 9 bases between the two germline ends. Germline V gene lookup returns CDR1 LNHDA and CDR2 SQIVND (reference sequence). The CDR3 loop spans 12 amino acids. The chain's CDR3 is CASETRNYGYTF. DNA of the CDR3: TGTGCCAGTGAAACTCGGAACTATGGCTACACCTTC.

The chain employs TRBV11-1 and TRBJ1-2; a possible D gene is TRBD1 (5 bases). The CDR3 spans 16 residues. Trimming left V 5 bases short and J 3 bases short, with 19 bases between. The germline V gene encodes CDR1 SGHAT and CDR2 FQDESV (reference sequence). CDR3 nucleotides: TGTGCCAGCAGCATTACCCCGGGCCGAGGGGACTATGGCTACACCTTC. As protein: CASSITPGRGDYGYTF.

This clonotype was observed a handful of times. In DNA, the CDR3 is TGCAGCGCCGCTAGGGACGGGAGCTCTGGAAACACCATATATTTT. The encoded protein is CSAARDGSSGNTIYF. The chain is built from TRBV29-1 and TRBJ1-3; possibly TRBD1 for D (5 bases). V lost 7 bases to trimming and J lost 0 bases, with 16 bases between them. CDR1 and CDR2 from the germline V gene are SQVTM and ANQGSEA. CDR3 size: 15 residues.

This rearrangement joins TRBV5-6 to TRBJ2-4; no clear D. The CDR3 spans 13 residues. Germline V gene data show CDR1 as SGHDT and CDR2 as YYEEEE. The V end was cut by 3 bases, the J end by 9 bases, with 13 bases between. CDR3: CASSSLTGFIQYF. The CDR3 DNA sequence: TGTGCCAGCAGCTCACTCACCGGGTTCATTCAGTACTTC.